A selection of T cell receptor beta chains follows, all from one sample in a study of identical twins. MiXCR was run by TCRdb on the 5' RACE reads, yielding one entry per CDR3 protein. The data hold about 570,000 distinct CDR3 sequences, with 9.6% observed a single time. The sample was also reused in another study, on yellow fever vaccine responses in identical twins.

The sample comprised PBMCs. The origin of the receptors is a woman in her late teens or twenties in good health. Each CDR3 is given with its conserved first and last residue. The D gene is left open where the match is weak. Rows may omit the clone size; those that give it use once, few, many or a size class.

J gene	CDR3 length	D gene	clone size	V gene	CDR3 DNA	CDR3 protein
TRBJ2-2	15	TRBD2	-	TRBV20-1	TGCAGTGCCGAGGAGACTAGCGGGAACACCGGGGAGCTGTTTTTT	CSAEETSGNTGELFF
TRBJ2-3	17	-	few	TRBV18	TGTGCCAGCTCACCGGGAAGAGCGGCCACTAGCACAGATACGCAGTATTTT	CASSPGRAATSTDTQYF
TRBJ2-7	14	-	-	TRBV7-8	TGTGCCAGCGGGGAAGGTTTTACCTCCTTCGAGCAGTACTTC	CASGEGFTSFEQYF
TRBJ2-7	15	TRBD2	few	TRBV20-1	TGCAGTGCTAGAGATCTTGCGGGAGGGACTGGGGAGCAGTACTTC	CSARDLAGGTGEQYF
TRBJ2-3	14	-	many	TRBV7-9	TGTGCCAGCCTCCGGCCCCATGAGGCAGATACGCAGTATTTT	CASLRPHEADTQYF
TRBJ2-5	13	-	many	TRBV20-1	TGCAGTGCTAGTCGACAGGTCCAAGAGACCCAGTACTTC	CSASRQVQETQYF
TRBJ2-4	12	-	many	TRBV12-3/TRBV12-4	TGTGCCAGCGGACAACAGGGACCCATTCAGTACTTC	CASGQQGPIQYF
TRBJ2-2	16	-	many	TRBV9	TGTGCCAGCAGCGTTGGGACGTCTTCGAACACCGGGGAGCTGTTTTTT	CASSVGTSSNTGELFF
TRBJ1-6	14	-	-	TRBV20-1	TGCAGTGCTAGAGTCTCACCCCTCCATTCACCCCTCCACTTT	CSARVSPLHSPLHF
TRBJ2-7	15	TRBD1	many	TRBV4-3	TGCGCCAGCAGCCAAGATTATCCAGGGGGTTATTCGCAGTACTTC	CASSQDYPGGYSQYF